Each of the 27 T cell receptor beta chains below was sequenced from the same sample in a study of OX40 agonist ivuxolimab in advanced cancers. Here immunoSEQ multiplex PCR was the method, and the copy in TCRdb shows in-frame clones only, minus some. The table has 55,000 to 70,000 clones, 85% seen once. The source material was CD4+ or CD8+ T cells sorted from blood, sampled in a trial of the OX40 agonist ivuxolimab. The receptor source for this set is an adult with an advanced solid tumor such as melanoma, head and neck, liver or kidney cancer.

This sequence joins TRBV6-4 and TRBJ2-1; D gene uncertain. This CDR3 region has 15 residues. Germline V gene sequence: CDR1 MRHNA, CDR2 SNTAGT. Trimming removed 4 bases at V and 6 bases at J, with 16 bases between. DNA for the CDR3: TGTGCCAGCAGTGGATCCCAGGCTAATGGCAATGAGCAGTTCTTC. Protein: CASSGSQANGNEQFF.

This rearrangement joins TRBV4-1 to TRBJ2-7, with TRBD2 as a possible D gene (6 bases). CDR1 and CDR2 from the germline V gene are MGHRA and YSYEKL. CDR3 size: 15 residues. Trimming cost V 3 bases and J 0 bases, with 12 bases left between them. For the CDR3, the DNA is TGCGCCAGCAGCCATCTCCAGACTAGCTCCTACGAGCAGTACTTC. This encodes CASSHLQTSSYEQYF.

This chain uses TRBV7-2 with TRBJ2-5; possible D gene TRBD1, 6 bases. Germline V CDR1 and CDR2: SGHTA, FQGNSA. The CDR3 loop spans 16 amino acids. V was pared by 3 bases and J by 1 base, with 15 bases between. The CDR3 DNA is TGTGCCAGCAGCTTGAGGACCACAGGGCTCCAAGAGACCCAGTACTTC. Protein product: CASSLRTTGLQETQYF.

This chain uses TRBV18 with TRBJ1-1; 8 bases are shared with TRBD1. CDR1 is KGHSH and CDR2 is LQKENI in the germline V gene. The length of the CDR3 is 14 residues. V shed 2 bases, J shed 2 bases, and the junction held 1 base outside the gene matches. CDR3 coding DNA: TGTGCCAGCTCACCAACAGGGGGTAACACTGAAGCTTTCTTT. Its translation is CASSPTGGNTEAFF.

The J gene is TRBJ2-3, the V gene TRBV7-6, with 11 positions matching TRBD1. J gave up 3 bases and V 5 bases, and 4 bases lay outside the gene matches. There are 15 residues in the CDR3. The germline CDR1 and CDR2 sequences are SGHVS and FNYEAQ. CDR3 bases: TGTGCCAGCAGCCGGACAGGGGGCGAGACAGATACGCAGTATTTT. It is translated as CASSRTGGETDTQYF. The full variable domain, rest sourced from reference TRBV7-6 and TRBJ2-3, is GAGVSQSPRYKVTKRGQDVALRCDPISGHVSLYWYRQALGQGPEFLTYFNYEAQQDKSGLPNDRFSAERPEGSISTLTIQRTEQRDSAMYRCASSRTGGETDTQYFGPGTRLTVL.

The chain employs TRBV10-3 and TRBJ2-2, with 7 bases that match TRBD2. This CDR3 comprises 15 residues. Germline V gene sequence: CDR1 ENHRY, CDR2 SYGVKD. V was pared by 0 bases and J by 3 bases, with 1 base of the junction left unmatched. CDR3 bases: TGTGCCATCAGTGAGTCACGGGGGGACACCGGGGAGCTGTTTTTT. Translated, it gives CAISESRGDTGELFF.

V is TRBV6-1 and J is TRBJ1-5; the match to TRBD1 covers 8 bases. CDR1 and CDR2 (germline): MNHNS, SASEGT. V lost 4 bases to trimming and J lost 4 bases; unmatched junction nucleotides: 6. The CDR3 extends over 15 amino acids. The CDR3 coding sequence is TGTGCCAGCAGTGCGGACAGGGAGTCGAATCAGCCCCAGCATTTT. Encoded protein: CASSADRESNQPQHF.

This clone was counted once. The chain is built from TRBV28 and TRBJ2-1; 10 bases are a match to TRBD2. Germline trimming cut 4 bases from V and 10 bases from J; bases unmatched to any gene: 10. The CDR3 spans 15 residues. Germline V gene data show CDR1 as MDHEN and CDR2 as SYDVKM. This CDR3 reads CASSYLAGVSWEQFF. The CDR3 DNA is TGTGCCAGCAGTTACCTAGCGGGAGTGAGTTGGGAGCAGTTCTTC.

V is TRBV2 and J is TRBJ2-3; the match to TRBD2 covers 9 bases. The germline V gene encodes CDR1 SNHLY and CDR2 FYNNEI. The CDR3 sequence is 16 residues long. The junction had 11 bases not matched to a gene; V was cut back by 2 bases and J by 8 bases. CDR3 residues: CASSERVAGVGGTQYF. The DNA for the CDR3 is TGTGCCAGCAGTGAAAGAGTAGCGGGAGTGGGGGGTACGCAGTATTTT.

This clone showed up just a few times. The chain uses TRBV28 and TRBJ2-3; TRBD2 matches 9 bases. The CDR3 covers 16 residues. Germline values: CDR1 MDHEN, CDR2 SYDVKM. The V and J ends lost 6 bases and 4 bases, in that order; junction bases with no gene match: 11. The CDR3 here is CASRVFSGSSADTQYF. CDR3 nucleotides: TGTGCCAGCAGGGTTTTTAGCGGGAGTTCCGCAGATACGCAGTATTTT.

This chain links TRBV19 with TRBJ2-5, with D tentatively TRBD2 (5 bases). The CDR3 totals 13 residues. The V end was cut by 0 bases, the J end by 4 bases, with 6 bases between. Germline loops: CDR1 LNHDA, CDR2 SQIVND (reference sequence). CDR3 DNA: TGTGCCAGTAGTATAGATGGAGGAGAGACCCAGTACTTC. Amino acid sequence: CASSIDGGETQYF. Full variable domain (outside the CDR3, taken from reference TRBV19 and TRBJ2-5): DGGITQSPKYLFRKEGQNVTLSCEQNLNHDAMYWYRQDPGQGLRLIYYSQIVNDFQKGDIAEGYSVSREKKESFPLTVTSAQKNPTAFYLCASSIDGGETQYFGPGTRLLVL.

In this sample, this clone turned up once. V gene TRBV11-1 combines with J gene TRBJ2-7; 11 positions match TRBD1. There are 15 residues in the CDR3. Trimming at V came to 5 bases and at J to 2 bases, leaving 5 bases not matched to a gene. Germline values: CDR1 SGHAT, CDR2 FQDESV (reference sequence). The CDR3 protein is CASSKTGQGAYEQYF. The CDR3 DNA reads TGTGCCAGCAGCAAAACGGGACAGGGGGCCTACGAGCAGTACTTC.

The chain couples TRBV2 to TRBJ1-3; tentatively, D is TRBD1 (5 bases). The CDR3 has 14 amino acids. Looked up from germline, CDR1 is SNHLY and CDR2 is FYNNEI. V was cut by 6 bases and J by 0 bases, with 9 bases left in between. The DNA of the CDR3 is TGTGCCAGCAGGGGACGGGCCTCTGGAAACACCATATATTTT. Translation gives CASRGRASGNTIYF. Full variable domain (outside the CDR3, taken from reference TRBV2 and TRBJ1-3): EPEVTQTPSHQVTQMGQEVILRCVPISNHLYFYWYRQILGQKVEFLVSFYNNEISEKSEIFDDQFSVERPDGSNFTLKIRSTKLEDSAMYFCASRGRASGNTIYFGEGSWLTVV.

The gene calls are TRBV28 and TRBJ2-7; either TRBD1 or TRBD2 may supply D (5 bases each). CDR1 and CDR2 (germline): MDHEN, SYDVKM. With 10 bases removed from V and 3 bases from J, the gap between germline ends came to 22 bases. This CDR3 is built from 15 residues. The CDR3 DNA reads as TGTGCCATCGGACCCTCGGGACCAAACATCTACGAGCAGTACTTC. It encodes CAIGPSGPNIYEQYF.

The chain combines TRBV7-3 with TRBJ2-5; 9 nucleotides line up with TRBD1. Germline V gene lookup returns CDR1 SGHTA and CDR2 FQGTGA. The CDR3 is made up of 13 amino acids. Losses at the gene ends were 4 bases for V and 4 bases for J; bases not matched to a gene: 1. The CDR3 region is CASSSGQGETQYF. The CDR3, as DNA: TGTGCCAGCAGCTCGGGACAGGGAGAGACCCAGTACTTC.

As DNA, the CDR3 is TGTGCCAGCAGTTACTCGATCGGGTATACGCAGTATTTT. Translated: CASSYSIGYTQYF. The chain links TRBV6-5 to TRBJ2-3, with D hard to call. With 0 bases removed from V and 7 bases from J, the gap between germline ends came to 8 bases. CDR3 size: 13 residues. CDR1 is MNHEY, CDR2 SVGAGI, per germline.

This rearrangement joins TRBV28 to TRBJ1-2; no clear D gene. Trimming cost V 4 bases and J 4 bases, with 13 bases left between them. CDR3 length: 14 amino acids. Germline CDR1 reads MDHEN; CDR2 reads SYDVKM. CDR3 DNA: TGTGCCAGCAGTTCCCCTGAGGGTAGCTATGGCTACACCTTC. Its translation is CASSSPEGSYGYTF.

This chain links TRBV18 with TRBJ2-5; a weak D match, TRBD1 (6 bases). This CDR3 has 14 residues. Per the germline V gene, CDR1 is KGHSH and CDR2 is LQKENI. Trimming removed 3 bases from V and 5 bases from J, with 13 bases in between. CDR3 nucleotides: TGTGCCAGCTCACCCCGGGACATTGGGGAGACCCAGTACTTC. Translation gives CASSPRDIGETQYF.

This chain connects TRBV7-8 to TRBJ1-6; D possibly corresponds to TRBD1 (5 bases). V shed 3 bases and J shed 13 bases, with 7 bases lying between them. The CDR3 is made up of 11 amino acids. The germline CDR1 and CDR2 sequences are SGHVS and FQNEAQ. Written as DNA, the CDR3 is TGTGCCAGCAGCTTGGGGGGGCCCCTCCACTTT. Amino acid sequence: CASSLGGPLHF. The whole variable domain, remainder taken from reference TRBV7-8 and TRBJ1-6, is GAGVSQSPRYKVAKRGQDVALRCDPISGHVSLFWYQQALGQGPEFLTYFQNEAQLDKSGLPSDRFFAERPEGSVSTLKIQRTQQEDSAVYLCASSLGGPLHFGNGTRLTVT.

V is TRBV9 and J is TRBJ2-1, with 7 bases lining up with TRBD2. V lost 3 bases and J lost 0; bases outside the gene matches: 0. Germline V gene data show CDR1 as SGDLS and CDR2 as YYNGEE. The CDR3 spans 14 residues. The CDR3 region is CASSGGSSYNEQFF. CDR3 sequence (DNA): TGTGCCAGCAGCGGCGGGAGCTCCTACAATGAGCAGTTCTTC.

V is TRBV9 and J is TRBJ2-5; D is unclear. The CDR3 runs 13 residues. Germline V gene sequence: CDR1 SGDLS, CDR2 YYNGEE. Deletions cut 0 bases from V and 5 bases from J, with 8 bases between. DNA for the CDR3: TGTGCCAGCAGCGTAGACCAGGTGGAGACCCAGTACTTC. Residues: CASSVDQVETQYF.

This rearrangement joins TRBV7-2 to TRBJ2-2, with TRBD2 matching 13 bases. The CDR3 covers 16 residues. J was trimmed by 6 bases and V by 0 bases; bases with no gene match: 1. Germline lookup yields CDR1 SGHTA and CDR2 FQGNSA. CDR3 sequence reads: CASSLAGLAGSGELFF. CDR3 nucleotide sequence: TGTGCCAGCAGCTTAGCGGGACTAGCGGGGTCCGGGGAGCTGTTTTTT.

The chain is built from TRBV7-9 and TRBJ2-7; possible D gene TRBD1, 6 bases. Trimming took 5 bases from V and 6 from J, leaving 14 bases between them. Germline loops: CDR1 SEHNR, CDR2 FQNEAQ (reference sequence). This CDR3 is built from 13 residues. CDR3 DNA: TGTGCCAGCAGCCTAATGGGGGCGGGCGAGCAGTACTTC. This translates into CASSLMGAGEQYF.

The J gene is TRBJ2-3, the V gene TRBV5-4; unclear D gene. V lost 4 bases, J lost 2 bases, and 8 bases lay in between. This CDR3 region has 13 residues. The germline V gene has CDR1 SGHNT and CDR2 YYREEE (reference sequence). The CDR3 nucleotides read TGTGCCAGCAGCATAGACCACACAGATACGCAGTATTTT. This codes for CASSIDHTDTQYF. The variable domain in full, with the rest retrieved from reference TRBV5-4 and TRBJ2-3, is ETGVTQSPTHLIKTRGQQVTLRCSSQSGHNTVSWYQQALGQGPQFIFQYYREEENGRGNFPPRFSGLQFPNYSSELNVNALELDDSALYLCASSIDHTDTQYFGPGTRLTVL.

The rearrangement uses TRBV7-8 and TRBJ2-1, with D unclear. CDR3 length: 15 residues. Germline CDR1 reads SGHVS; CDR2 reads FQNEAQ. Trimming cost V 2 bases and J 0 bases, with 8 bases left between them. CDR3 loop: CASSLSLSSYNEQFF. CDR3 coding DNA: TGTGCCAGCAGCTTATCGTTGAGCTCCTACAATGAGCAGTTCTTC.

This clone appeared a few times. The genes are TRBV6-6 and TRBJ2-7; TRBD1 is a possible D gene (6 bases). This CDR3 contains 11 residues. Germline V gene data show CDR1 as MNHNY and CDR2 as SVGAGI (reference sequence). V was cut by 5 bases and J by 7 bases, with 9 bases left in between. CDR3 nucleotide sequence: TGTGCCAGCAGTACTACAGGGGAGCAGTACTTC. It translates to CASSTTGEQYF.

The V gene is TRBV5-8, the J gene TRBJ2-4, with TRBD1 as a possible D gene (7 bases). V lost 4 bases to trimming and J lost 2 bases, with 16 bases between them. Germline values: CDR1 SGHTS, CDR2 YDEGEE. The CDR3 spans 16 residues. CDR3 residues: CASSPPTGRTKNIQYF. The DNA of the CDR3 is TGTGCCAGCAGCCCCCCGACAGGGAGGACCAAAAACATTCAGTACTTC.